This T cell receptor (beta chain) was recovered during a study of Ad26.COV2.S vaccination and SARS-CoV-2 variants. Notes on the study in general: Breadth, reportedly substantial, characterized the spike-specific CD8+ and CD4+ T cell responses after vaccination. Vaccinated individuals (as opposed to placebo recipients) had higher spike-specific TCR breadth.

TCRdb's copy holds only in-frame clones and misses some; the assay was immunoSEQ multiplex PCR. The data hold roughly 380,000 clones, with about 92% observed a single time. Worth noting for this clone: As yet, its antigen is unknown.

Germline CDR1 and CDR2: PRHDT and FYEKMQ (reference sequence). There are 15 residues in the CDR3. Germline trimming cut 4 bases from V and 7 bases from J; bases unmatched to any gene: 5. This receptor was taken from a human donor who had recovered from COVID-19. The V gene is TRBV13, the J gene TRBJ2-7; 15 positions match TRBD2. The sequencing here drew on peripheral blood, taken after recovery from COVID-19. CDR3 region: CASSYGLAGGREQYF. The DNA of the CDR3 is TGTGCCAGCAGCTACGGACTAGCGGGGGGGCGGGAGCAGTACTTC. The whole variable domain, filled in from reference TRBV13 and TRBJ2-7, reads AAGVIQSPRHLIKEKRETATLKCYPIPRHDTVYWYQQGPGQDPQFLISFYEKMQSDKGSIPDRFSAQQFSDYHSELNMSSLELGDSALYFCASSYGLAGGREQYFGPGTRLTVT.